This is a list of T cell receptor beta chains from one sample in a study of CD4+ T cells in melanoma. The table came from immunoSEQ multiplex PCR; TCRdb's copy has only in-frame clones and leaves some out. The table records roughly 140,000 clones, approximately 91% of them present only once. These receptors were taken from a human donor with melanoma. The CDR3 runs from the conserved cysteine through the conserved F or W. Fields, in order: J gene, clone size, CDR3 length, V gene, D gene, CDR3 DNA, CDR3 protein. The D gene is left open where the match is weak. Clone size, where shown, is once, few, many, or a class for clones that have expanded.

TRBJ1-5 once 13 TRBV15 . TGTGCCACCAGCTTTGGCCTCGGGGAGCCCCAGCATTTT CATSFGLGEPQHF
TRBJ1-3 . 17 TRBV4-1 . TGCGCCAGCAGCCGACTCGGGCGGCAGAGGGAGAGTGACACCATATATTTT CASSRLGRQRESDTIYF
TRBJ2-7 . 14 TRBV4-2 . TGTGCCAGCAGCCGCACCGGACAGACCTACGAGCAGTACTTC CASSRTGQTYEQYF
TRBJ1-4 . 16 TRBV4-1 . TGCGCCAGCAGCCTGGGGGTGACAGATCAGGGAGAAAAACTGTTTTTT CASSLGVTDQGEKLFF
TRBJ1-1 . 16 TRBV6-6 . TGTGCCAGCAGCTTAGGACGGGCACGGGAGAACACTGAAGCTTTCTTT CASSLGRARENTEAFF
TRBJ2-5 once 15 TRBV7-3 . TGTGCCAGCAGCTTATCCGGGACTTGGAAGGAGACCCAGTACTTC CASSLSGTWKETQYF
TRBJ1-2 . 15 TRBV15 . TGTGCCACCAGCAGAGTTGGGGCCAGTAACTATGGCTACACCTTC CATSRVGASNYGYTF
TRBJ1-1 once 15 TRBV5-1 TRBD1 TGCGCCAGCAGCTTCCTTACAGGGGGAGAAACTGAAGCTTTCTTT CASSFLTGGETEAFF
TRBJ2-3 . 15 TRBV7-9 . TGTGCCAGCAGCCGAGATGGACTCACCACAGATACGCAGTATTTT CASSRDGLTTDTQYF
TRBJ1-5 . 16 TRBV2 . TGTGCCAGCAAGGAGTCGGGGGTTTTCGGAAATCAGCCCCAGCATTTT CASKESGVFGNQPQHF
TRBJ1-6 . 13 TRBV28 . TGTGCCAGCAGCCCAGACAGAAACTCACCCCTCCACTTT CASSPDRNSPLHF
TRBJ1-1 . 12 TRBV9 . TGTGCCAGCAGCGTAGACATCACTGAAGCTTTCTTT CASSVDITEAFF
TRBJ2-6 . 15 TRBV5-1 . TGCGCCAGCAGCTTGTATAACTCTGGGGCCAACGTCCTGACTTTC CASSLYNSGANVLTF
TRBJ1-5 . 14 TRBV7-9 TRBD1 TGTGCCAGCAGCGTGGGACAGGGGTTTCAGCCCCAGCATTTT CASSVGQGFQPQHF
TRBJ1-6 . 15 TRBV2 . TGTGCCAGCAGTTTGACAGACTACTATAATTCACCCCTCCACTTT CASSLTDYYNSPLHF
TRBJ2-7 once 14 TRBV5-1 TRBD1 TGCGCCAGCAGCTTGGCACAGGGGGCCGGGGAGCAGTACTTC CASSLAQGAGEQYF
TRBJ1-2 . 14 TRBV6-1 . TGTGCCAGCAGCGAGACAGGTGGAAACTATGGCTACACCTTC CASSETGGNYGYTF
TRBJ2-1 . 14 TRBV19 TRBD2 TGTGCCAGTAGAATAGCGGGGTTATACAATGAGCAGTTCTTC CASRIAGLYNEQFF
TRBJ2-5 . 15 TRBV19 TRBD2 TGTGCCAGTAGTATGATGGGGGGGATTGGGGAGACCCAGTACTTC CASSMMGGIGETQYF
TRBJ1-1 once 14 TRBV5-1 . TGCGCCAGCAGCGCCGACCCAGGGTACACTGAAGCTTTCTTT CASSADPGYTEAFF
TRBJ1-2 . 13 TRBV6-5 . TGTGCCAGCAGCACCGACAGGCTCTATGGCTACACCTTC CASSTDRLYGYTF
TRBJ2-7 once 16 TRBV27 TRBD1 TGTGCCAGCAGTCCCTACGGGGACAGTACTTCCTACGAGCAGTACTTC CASSPYGDSTSYEQYF
TRBJ2-3 . 11 TRBV20-1 . TGCAGTGCTAGAGACGCGGATACGCAGTATTTT CSARDADTQYF
TRBJ1-6 . 13 TRBV29-1 . TGCAGCGTTGTAGACTCCCCGAATTCACCCCTCCACTTT CSVVDSPNSPLHF
TRBJ1-3 . 14 TRBV2 . TGTGCCAGCAGTGAATTCATCCCCGGAAACACCATATATTTT CASSEFIPGNTIYF
TRBJ2-1 . 17 TRBV6-1 TRBD2 TGTGCCAGCAGTGGGACCACTAGCGGGGTCTCCTACAATGAGCAGTTCTTC CASSGTTSGVSYNEQFF
TRBJ1-1 . 15 TRBV30 . TGTGCCTGGAGTGCGAGGACAAAAGGGGAAACTGAAGCTTTCTTT CAWSARTKGETEAFF
TRBJ1-1 . 16 TRBV7-2 . TGTGCCAGCAGCTTAGAGAGTAGGCCAGCAATTTCGCACGCTTTCTTT CASSLESRPAISHAFF
TRBJ1-5 . 16 TRBV7-9 TRBD1 TGTGCCAGCAGCTTTCCACAGGGGGAGGACAATCAGCCCCAGCATTTT CASSFPQGEDNQPQHF
TRBJ1-1 . 12 TRBV6-5 . TGTGCCAGCAGTTACTCGACGGGTGTAGCTTTCTTT CASSYSTGVAFF
TRBJ2-4 . 15 TRBV6-7 TRBD1 TGTGCCAGCAAAATCCGGGTCGGGACAGAAAACATTCAGTACTTC CASKIRVGTENIQYF
TRBJ2-7 . 16 TRBV30 . TGTGCCTGGAGTGTGGGGTGGGGGGCTTTCGAGTACGAGCAGTACTTC CAWSVGWGAFEYEQYF
TRBJ2-3 . 14 TRBV5-1 . TGCGCCAGCAGCTTACTACAGGGCACAGATACGCAGTATTTT CASSLLQGTDTQYF
TRBJ1-1 few 12 TRBV12-5 . TGTGCTAGTGGTTACCAAACAGGGGAAGCTTTCTTT CASGYQTGEAFF
TRBJ2-1 . 13 TRBV6-1 . TGTGCCAGCAGTGTCCACAGGGACAATGAGCAGTTCTTC CASSVHRDNEQFF
TRBJ2-3 . 17 TRBV5-1 TRBD2 TGCGCCAGCAGCTTGGAGGCCCTAGCGGGGGGGAAGGATACGCAGTATTTT CASSLEALAGGKDTQYF
TRBJ2-6 . 16 TRBV7-6 . TGTGCCAGCAGCCTAGAAGTAGGCTCTGGGGCCAACGTCCTGACTTTC CASSLEVGSGANVLTF
TRBJ2-1 . 15 TRBV11-3 TRBD2 TGTGCCAGCAGCCAGAGCGGGGGGGTTTCCAATGAGCAGTTCTTC CASSQSGGVSNEQFF
TRBJ2-1 . 13 TRBV18 TRBD1 TGTGCCAGCTCTCCGACAGGGGGGAATGAGCAGTTCTTC CASSPTGGNEQFF
TRBJ2-2 . 14 TRBV6-1 TRBD2 TGTGCCAGCGAGGGACTAGCGAACACCGGGGAGCTGTTTTTT CASEGLANTGELFF
TRBJ1-2 . 15 TRBV25-1 . TGTGCCAGCAATGGGAGACAGCACTTTCACTATGGCTACACCTTC CASNGRQHFHYGYTF
TRBJ2-7 . 12 TRBV13 . TGTGCCAGCAGCGGAGCTTCCTACGAGCAGTACTTC CASSGASYEQYF
TRBJ1-1 . 14 TRBV19 TRBD1 TGTGCCAGTAGTATCGGACAGGGCTACACTGAAGCTTTCTTT CASSIGQGYTEAFF
TRBJ2-7 . 16 TRBV7-9 . TGTGCCAGCAGCCCACAATACGGAGGGACACCCTACGAGCAGTACTTC CASSPQYGGTPYEQYF
TRBJ1-6 . 12 TRBV6-5 . TGTGCCAGCAGTTTAGGAGGTCCACCCCTCCACTTT CASSLGGPPLHF
TRBJ1-4 . 16 TRBV19 . TGTGCCAGTAGTATAGATCCCGGACGGCCCGGGAGGAAACTGTTTTTT CASSIDPGRPGRKLFF
TRBJ1-2 . 13 TRBV7-2 . TGTGCCAGCAGCTTAGCAGAAGTCTATGGCTACACCTTC CASSLAEVYGYTF
TRBJ2-1 . 15 TRBV7-9 . TGTGCCAGCAGCTTAGCGCAGGCCTTAAACAATGAGCAGTTCTTC CASSLAQALNNEQFF
TRBJ1-2 . 15 TRBV13 . TGTGCCAGCAGCGCGGGTTTGGGATCCTTGTATGGCTACACCTTC CASSAGLGSLYGYTF
TRBJ2-2 . 14 TRBV27 . TGTGCCAGCAGGTTCCAGGGCAACACCGGGGAGCTGTTTTTT CASRFQGNTGELFF
TRBJ2-7 . 14 TRBV5-4 . TGTGCCAGCAGTCCCGGGGGTGACTCCTACGAGCAGTACTTC CASSPGGDSYEQYF
TRBJ1-6 . 15 TRBV5-1 . TGCGCCAGCAATACCGGCTCGGATAATCGTTCACCCCTCCACTTT CASNTGSDNRSPLHF
TRBJ2-3 . 16 TRBV9 . TGTGCCAGCAGCGGGGCTAGCGATCTAAGCACAGATACGCAGTATTTT CASSGASDLSTDTQYF